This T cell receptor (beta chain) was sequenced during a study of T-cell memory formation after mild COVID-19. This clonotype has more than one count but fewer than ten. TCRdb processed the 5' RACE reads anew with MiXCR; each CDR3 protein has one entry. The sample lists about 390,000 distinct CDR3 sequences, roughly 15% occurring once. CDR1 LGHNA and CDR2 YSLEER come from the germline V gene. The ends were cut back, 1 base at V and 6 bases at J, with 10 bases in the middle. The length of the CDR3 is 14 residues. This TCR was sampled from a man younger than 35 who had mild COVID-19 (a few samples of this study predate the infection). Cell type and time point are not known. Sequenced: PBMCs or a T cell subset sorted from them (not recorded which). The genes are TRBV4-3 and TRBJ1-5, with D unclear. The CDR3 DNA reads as TGCGCCAGCAGCCAAGGGAGCTGGGGTCAGCCCCAGCATTTT. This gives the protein CASSQGSWGQPQHF.